This TCR beta chain appears in the sequencing data of a study of neurological immune-mediated disorders. Whole-study findings and limits: Private repertoires in all groups were suggested by the absence of shared CDR3 amino acid sequences among expanded clones across subjects.

The CDR3 extends over 13 amino acids. Germline V lookup: CDR1 SGHDT, CDR2 YYEEEE. The V end lost 7 bases, the J end lost 8 bases, and 15 bases lay between the germline ends. PBMCs stored at -80 C, 2 million in total, were the source of the unsorted libraries. This clonotype was seen ten or more times. Antigen: not known. The cDNA was synthesized by 5'RACE incorporating 10-nucleotide random UMIs. TCRdb passed the 5' RACE reads through MiXCR, listing each CDR3 protein once. The top ten hold less than 15% of the sample, which has fewer than 25,000 distinct CDR3 sequences, around an eighth seen once. This TCR was recovered from a woman aged 55-70 years with HTLV-1-associated myelopathy (HAM/TSP). This chain connects TRBV5-6 to TRBJ2-2; tentative D call: TRBD2 (6 bases). The sample consisted of PBMCs. The CDR3 region is CASGPRGYGELFF. The CDR3 DNA follows: TGTGCCAGCGGACCACGGGGGTATGGGGAGCTGTTTTTT.